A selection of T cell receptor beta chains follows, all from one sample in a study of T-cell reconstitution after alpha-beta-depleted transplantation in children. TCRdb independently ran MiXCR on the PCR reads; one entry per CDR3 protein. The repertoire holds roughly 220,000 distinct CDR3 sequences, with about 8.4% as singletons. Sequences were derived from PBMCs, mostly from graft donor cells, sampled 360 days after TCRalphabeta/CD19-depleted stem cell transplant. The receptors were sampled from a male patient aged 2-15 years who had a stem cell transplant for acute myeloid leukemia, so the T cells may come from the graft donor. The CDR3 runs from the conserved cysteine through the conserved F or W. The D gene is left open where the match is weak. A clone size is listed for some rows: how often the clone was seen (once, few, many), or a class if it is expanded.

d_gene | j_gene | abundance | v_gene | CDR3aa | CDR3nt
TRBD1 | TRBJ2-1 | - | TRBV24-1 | CATSHGTGAPGNEQFF | TGTGCCACCAGCCACGGGACAGGGGCCCCGGGGAATGAGCAGTTCTTC
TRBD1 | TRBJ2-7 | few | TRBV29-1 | CSARQGIYEQYF | TGCAGCGCTAGACAGGGGATCTACGAGCAGTACTTC
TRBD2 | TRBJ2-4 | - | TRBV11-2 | CASSSVSSGRPLKNIQYF | TGTGCCAGCAGCTCCGTCTCTAGCGGGCGCCCCCTCAAAAACATTCAGTACTTC
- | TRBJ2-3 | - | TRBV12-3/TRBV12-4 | CASSLDSTSTDTQYF | TGTGCCAGCAGTTTGGACAGTACTAGCACAGATACGCAGTATTTT
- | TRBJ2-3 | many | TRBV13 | CASRTDTDTQYF | TGTGCCAGCAGAACCGACACAGATACGCAGTATTTT
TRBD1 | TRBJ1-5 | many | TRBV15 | CATSRLQGKRSNQPQHF | TGTGCCACCAGCAGGTTACAGGGGAAGAGATCCAATCAGCCCCAGCATTTT
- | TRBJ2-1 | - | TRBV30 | CAWSRDSYNEQFF | TGTGCCTGGAGCCGAGACAGCTACAATGAGCAGTTCTTC
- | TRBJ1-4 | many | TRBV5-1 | CASSLTDGNEKLFF | TGCGCCAGCAGCTTGACGGACGGGAATGAAAAACTGTTTTTT
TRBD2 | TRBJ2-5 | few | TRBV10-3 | CAISNGPSGETQYF | TGTGCCATCAGTAATGGCCCTAGCGGAGAGACCCAGTACTTC
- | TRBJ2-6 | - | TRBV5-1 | CASSLGTPGANVLTF | TGCGCCAGCAGCCTCGGGACCCCTGGGGCCAACGTCCTGACTTTC
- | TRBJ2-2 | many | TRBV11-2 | CASRTRGGTNTGELFF | TGTGCCAGCAGGACACGAGGGGGAACGAACACCGGGGAGCTGTTTTTT
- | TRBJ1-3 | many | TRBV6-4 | CASKKGPGNTIYF | TGTGCCAGCAAAAAAGGACCTGGAAACACCATATATTTT
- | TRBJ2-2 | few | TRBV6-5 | CASSWGGPYTGELFF | TGTGCCAGCAGTTGGGGGGGGCCCTACACCGGGGAGCTGTTTTTT
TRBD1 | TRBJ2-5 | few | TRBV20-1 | CSAGRQGPKETQYF | TGCAGTGCTGGTAGACAGGGGCCCAAAGAGACCCAGTACTTC
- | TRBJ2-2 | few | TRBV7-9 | CASSVRGVPNTGELFF | TGTGCCAGCAGCGTCAGAGGGGTCCCGAACACCGGGGAGCTGTTTTTT
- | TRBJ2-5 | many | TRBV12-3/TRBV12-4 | CASSFHFETQYF | TGTGCCAGCAGTTTCCATTTCGAGACCCAGTACTTC
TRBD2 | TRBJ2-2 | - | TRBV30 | CAWSGTSRNTGELFF | TGTGCCTGGAGTGGGACTAGCAGGAACACCGGGGAGCTGTTTTTT
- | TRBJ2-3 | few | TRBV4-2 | CASSQGISGDSTDTQYF | TGTGCCAGCAGCCAAGGTATTTCGGGGGATTCCACAGATACGCAGTATTTT
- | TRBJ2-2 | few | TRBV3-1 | CASSHLWGAGELFF | TGTGCCAGCAGCCATCTATGGGGGGCCGGGGAGCTGTTTTTT
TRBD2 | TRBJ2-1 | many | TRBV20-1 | CSAITSGDRNEQFF | TGCAGTGCTATTACTAGCGGGGACCGAAATGAGCAGTTCTTC
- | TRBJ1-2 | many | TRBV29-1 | CSVSGRLNYGYTF | TGCAGCGTTTCGGGACGGTTGAACTATGGCTACACCTTC
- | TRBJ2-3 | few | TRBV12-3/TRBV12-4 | CASSPEERTDTQYF | TGTGCCAGCAGCCCCGAGGAGAGGACAGATACGCAGTATTTT
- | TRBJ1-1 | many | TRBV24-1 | CATSDGRAEAFF | TGTGCCACCAGTGATGGCAGGGCTGAAGCTTTCTTT
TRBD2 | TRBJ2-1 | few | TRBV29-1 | CSVEETSTSYNEQFF | TGCAGCGTTGAAGAGACTAGCACCTCCTACAATGAGCAGTTCTTC
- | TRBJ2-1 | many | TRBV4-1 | CASSKGGQYNEQFF | TGCGCCAGCAGTAAGGGGGGACAGTACAATGAGCAGTTCTTC